A single sample gave rise to the 10 T cell receptor beta chains below, sequenced in a study of blood T cell repertoires in COVID-19. The protocol was immunoSEQ multiplex PCR, while the TCRdb copy is restricted to in-frame clones and leaves out a portion. The data contain more than 200,000 clones, 80% to 90% of them singletons. Sequenced material: peripheral blood. The receptors derive from an elderly man with acute or convalescent COVID-19.

The rearrangement uses TRBV7-9 and TRBJ1-3, with a possible D match to TRBD1 (6 bases). This CDR3 has 15 amino acids. Between the trimmed V and J ends, which lost 6 bases and 0 bases, there was a span of 12 bases. The germline V gene has CDR1 SEHNR and CDR2 FQNEAQ (reference sequence). As DNA, the CDR3 is TGTGCCAGCAGTCAGGGGCTAAGCTCTGGAAACACCATATATTTT. Its translation is CASSQGLSSGNTIYF.

The chain combines TRBV4-2 with TRBJ1-1, with D unresolved. The germline V gene has CDR1 LGHNA and CDR2 YNFKEQ. This CDR3 comprises 14 residues. V lost 3 bases, J lost 1 base, and 9 bases lay in between. The CDR3 DNA sequence: TGTGCCAGCAGCCAGAGTGTGTCGAACACTGAAGCTTTCTTT. It translates to CASSQSVSNTEAFF.

The chain joins TRBV4-3 to TRBJ1-6; tentative D call: TRBD1 (5 bases). The CDR3 loop spans 14 amino acids. Germline V lookup: CDR1 LGHNA, CDR2 YSLEER. V lost 1 base and J lost 9, with 10 bases in between. Written as DNA, the CDR3 is TGCGCCAGCAGCCAAGGCAGGGAAACTTCACCCCTCCACTTT. It encodes CASSQGRETSPLHF.

Concerning this clone itself: This specimen includes other DNA sequences encoding the same CDR3. The chain couples TRBV12-3 or TRBV12-4 to TRBJ1-2; D is uncertain. The V end was cut by 3 bases, the J end by 2 bases, with 4 bases between. The CDR3 has 12 residues. The CDR3 DNA sequence: TGTGCCAGCAGTTTGAGAAACTATGGCTACACCTTC. This gives the protein CASSLRNYGYTF.

Only a few counts were recorded for this clone. The chain joins TRBV5-1 to TRBJ2-5; 9 bases agree with TRBD2. Germline CDR1 is SGHRS and CDR2 is YFSETQ. V trimming: 0 bases; J trimming: 4 bases; junction bases outside the gene matches: 7. This CDR3 region has 16 residues. CDR3 DNA: TGCGCCAGCAGCTTGGTCGCTAGCGGGGATCTAGAGACCCAGTACTTC. It encodes CASSLVASGDLETQYF.

The V gene is TRBV6-5, the J gene TRBJ1-2, with D possibly TRBD1 on 5 matching bases. Germline values: CDR1 MNHEY, CDR2 SVGAGI. With 0 bases removed from V and 0 bases from J, the gap between germline ends came to 11 bases. There are 16 residues in the CDR3. CDR3 sequence reads: CASSYSIAGANYGYTF. The CDR3 DNA reads as TGTGCCAGCAGTTACTCGATCGCGGGGGCTAACTATGGCTACACCTTC.

This chain links TRBV28 with TRBJ2-1; possible D gene TRBD1, 6 bases. The CDR3 has 12 residues. Germline CDR1 is MDHEN and CDR2 is SYDVKM. V was clipped by 6 bases and J by 7 bases, with 10 bases between them. CDR3 loop: CASSGTTNEQFF. The CDR3 nucleotides read TGTGCCAGCAGCGGGACAACTAATGAGCAGTTCTTC.

The CDR3 DNA sequence: TGTGCCAGCAGTTACGGCGGGACAGACTACGAGCAGTACTTC. Protein sequence: CASSYGGTDYEQYF. The gene calls are TRBV6-5 and TRBJ2-7; D possibly corresponds to TRBD1 (7 bases). The germline CDR1 and CDR2 sequences are MNHEY and SVGAGI. The CDR3 spans 14 residues. V gave up 2 bases and J gave up 3 bases, with 11 bases separating them.

About this clone itself: Other DNA sequences in the sample encode the same CDR3. The chain joins TRBV5-1 to TRBJ2-7, with 10 bases identical to TRBD1. The CDR3 is 14 residues long. CDR1 and CDR2 from the germline V gene are SGHRS and YFSETQ. J gave up 2 bases and V 4 bases, and 3 bases lay outside the gene matches. This CDR3 reads CASSAGQGAYEQYF. As DNA, the CDR3 is TGCGCCAGCAGCGCTGGACAGGGGGCCTACGAGCAGTACTTC.

This chain uses TRBV15 with TRBJ2-7; TRBD1 is a possible D gene (5 bases). Looked up from germline, CDR1 is LNHNV and CDR2 is YYDKDF (reference sequence). The V and J ends lost 1 base and 2 bases respectively, with 9 bases between them. This CDR3 region has 14 residues. CDR3 bases: TGTGCCACCAGCAGAGTTCCCAGGGCCTACGAGCAGTACTTC. This codes for CATSRVPRAYEQYF.